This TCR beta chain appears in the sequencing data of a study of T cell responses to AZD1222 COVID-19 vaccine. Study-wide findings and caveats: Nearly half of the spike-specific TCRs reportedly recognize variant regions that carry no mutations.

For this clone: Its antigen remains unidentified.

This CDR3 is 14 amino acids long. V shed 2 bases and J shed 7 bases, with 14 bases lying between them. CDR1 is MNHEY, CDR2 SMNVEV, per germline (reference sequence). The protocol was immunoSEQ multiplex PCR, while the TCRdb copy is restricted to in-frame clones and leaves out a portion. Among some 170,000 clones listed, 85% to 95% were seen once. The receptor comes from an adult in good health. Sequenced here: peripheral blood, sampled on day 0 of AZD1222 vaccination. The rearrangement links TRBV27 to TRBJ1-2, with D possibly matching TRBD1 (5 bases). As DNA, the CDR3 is TGTGCCAGCAGTTTAGCAGGACACTATTTTGGCTACACCTTC. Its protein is CASSLAGHYFGYTF.